This T cell receptor beta chain was captured by sequencing in a study of T cell responses to AZD1222 COVID-19 vaccine. Sequencing was performed with immunoSEQ multiplex PCR; in TCRdb, only in-frame clones are kept and a portion is missing. The data show approximately 130,000 clones, with approximately 90% seen just once and 3% held by the top ten. General study points: Females outnumbered males among donors, who were mostly white British; clonal diversity was possibly underestimated.

Concerning this clone: The target antigen is unknown.

The CDR3 is made up of 17 amino acids. Trimming pared 4 bases from V and 1 base from J, leaving 20 bases between. Germline CDR1 SGHRS, CDR2 YFSETQ. The V call is TRBV5-1, the J call TRBJ1-1; possibly TRBD1 for D (6 bases). Sequenced material: peripheral blood, taken 28 days after the second AZD1222 dose. The sequence derives from an adult who received the AZD1222 COVID-19 vaccine. This CDR3 is CASSNNRDGRTNTEAFF. CDR3 in DNA: TGCGCCAGCAGCAATAACAGGGACGGCAGAACGAACACTGAAGCTTTCTTT.